Listed below are T cell receptor beta chains from one sample, sequenced in a study of cytomegalovirus exposure and HLA in healthy donors. The method was immunoSEQ multiplex PCR; TCRdb's version includes in-frame clones alone and lacks a portion of them. The sample shows about 120,000 clones, about 70% of them seen only once. Sequenced sample: PBMCs. The receptors stem from a human donor in good health. Both conserved end residues are part of each CDR3. Size is stated for part of the rows, as once, few or many counts, or as a class when the clone is expanded.

TRBV11-2 few CASSSYREKGYGYTF
TRBV25-1 few CASTGQGFEKLFF
TRBV7-2 NA CASSFVTRDEQFF
TRBV7-9 NA CASSFYPGTSEHEQYF
TRBV19 NA CASSILQGIPGELFF
TRBV27 NA CASGGQSTGGYDEQFF
TRBV10-1 NA CASSEGQGRRETQYF
TRBV6-5 NA CASSIRDNQPQHF
TRBV6-6 NA CASSPYGTGNDNEQFF
TRBV25-1 few CASRGQFPENTEAFF
TRBV6-1 few CASSEAGADYGYTF
TRBV14 few CASSFSPGQGVYSGNTIYF
TRBV11-3 NA CASSLAGWAGADNEQFF
TRBV9 NA CASSVAGGWTGAGMGYGYTF
TRBV13 NA CASSLRGPGLAAPRCEQYF
TRBV28 NA CASAGVRAYSGNTIYF
TRBV5-4 few CASSVGQWGNTEAFF
TRBV5-6 NA CASRPAGEGNEKLFF
TRBV30 NA CAWDSGTGFTEAFF
TRBV4-2 NA CASSRIHRGIYEKLFF
TRBV11-3 NA CASSLALAGATGELFF
TRBV7-9 NA CASSSPSGRSTNEQFF